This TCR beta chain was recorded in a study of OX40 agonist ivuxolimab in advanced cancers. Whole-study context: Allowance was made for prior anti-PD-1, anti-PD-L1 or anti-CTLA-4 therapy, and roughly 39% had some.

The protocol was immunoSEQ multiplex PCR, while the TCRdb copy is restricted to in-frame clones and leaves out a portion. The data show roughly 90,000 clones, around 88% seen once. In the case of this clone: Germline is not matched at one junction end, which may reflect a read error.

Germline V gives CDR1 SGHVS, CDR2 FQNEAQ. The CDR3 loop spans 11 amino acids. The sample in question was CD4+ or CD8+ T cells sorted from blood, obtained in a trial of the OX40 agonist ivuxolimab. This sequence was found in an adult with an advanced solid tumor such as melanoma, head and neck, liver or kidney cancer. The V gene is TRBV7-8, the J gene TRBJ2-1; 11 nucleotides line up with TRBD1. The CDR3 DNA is TGTGCCAGCAGCCCCGGGACAGGGGGGGTCTTC. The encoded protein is CASSPGTGGVF. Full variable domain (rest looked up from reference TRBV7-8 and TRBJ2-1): GAGVSQSPRYKVAKRGQDVALRCDPISGHVSLFWYQQALGQGPEFLTYFQNEAQLDKSGLPSDRFFAERPEGSVSTLKIQRTQQEDSAVYLCASSPGTGGVFGPGTRLTVL.